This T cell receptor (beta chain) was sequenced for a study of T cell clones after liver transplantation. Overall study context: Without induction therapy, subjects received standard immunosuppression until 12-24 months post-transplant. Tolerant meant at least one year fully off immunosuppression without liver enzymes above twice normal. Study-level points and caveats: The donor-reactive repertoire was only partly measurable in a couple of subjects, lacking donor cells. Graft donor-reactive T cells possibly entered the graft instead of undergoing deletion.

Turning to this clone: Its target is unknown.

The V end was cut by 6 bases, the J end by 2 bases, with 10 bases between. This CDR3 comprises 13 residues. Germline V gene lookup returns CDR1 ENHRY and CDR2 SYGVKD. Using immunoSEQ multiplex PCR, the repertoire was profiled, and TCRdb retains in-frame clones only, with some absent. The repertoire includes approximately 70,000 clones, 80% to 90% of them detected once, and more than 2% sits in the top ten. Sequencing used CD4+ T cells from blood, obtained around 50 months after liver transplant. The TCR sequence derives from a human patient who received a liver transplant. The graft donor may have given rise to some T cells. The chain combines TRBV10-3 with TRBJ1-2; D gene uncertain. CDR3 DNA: TGTGCCATCAGACTGCAGGAGAACTATGGCTACACCTTC. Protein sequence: CAIRLQENYGYTF.